This passage covers 9 T cell receptor beta chains from one sample sequenced in a study of shared clonotypes between healthy human individuals (dated by TCRdb to the early 2020s). The library came from the immunoSEQ multiplex PCR assay. TCRdb mirrors the immuneACCESS table, restricted to in-frame sequences. Some clones are absent from its copies; in checked studies, under half trace to an unresolved V gene, and the reason for the others is unknown. The sample table records about 460,000 clones; about 74% of these occur just once. The ten biggest clones cover around 13% of the sample. Sequences were obtained from PBMCs. The receptors derive from a woman between 40 and 55 years old in good health. Some clones in this sample may be carry-over from other donors' samples.

The chain joins TRBV9 to TRBJ1-1; no clear D. V shed 3 bases and J shed 3 bases, with 12 bases lying between them. Germline CDR1 and CDR2: SGDLS and YYNGEE. CDR3 length: 14 amino acids. CDR3 coding DNA: TGTGCCAGCAGCGGTAGGGCCGGGGACACTGAAGCTTTCTTT. Translation: CASSGRAGDTEAFF.

The V call is TRBV11-3, the J call TRBJ2-7, with TRBD2 matching 8 bases. V lost 2 bases, J lost 4 bases, and 7 bases stayed unmatched. This CDR3 is 15 amino acids long. From germline, CDR1 is SGHNT and CDR2 YENEEA. DNA of the CDR3: TGTGCCAGCAGCTTAAGAAGCGGGAGTAGTTACGAGCAGTACTTC. It codes for CASSLRSGSSYEQYF.

This chain links TRBV6-5 with TRBJ2-7; D could derive from TRBD1 or TRBD2 (5 bases each). The CDR3 extends over 14 amino acids. Trimming left V 4 bases short and J 2 bases short, with 12 bases between. Germline V lookup: CDR1 MNHEY, CDR2 SVGAGI. CDR3 sequence: CASSFGTEAYEQYF. In DNA, the CDR3 is TGTGCCAGCAGTTTCGGGACGGAAGCCTACGAGCAGTACTTC.

As concerns this clone: This likely traces to a read error, being one base from a far larger clone. Other DNA sequences in this sample translate to the same CDR3. J is TRBJ2-1 and V is TRBV18; D tentatively fits TRBD1 or TRBD2 (5 bases each). CDR1 KGHSH and CDR2 LQKENI come from the germline V gene. CDR3 length: 14 residues. For the CDR3, the DNA is TGTGCCAGCTCACGTGGGACCCTGGGGAATGAGCAATTCTTC. Translating gives CASSRGTLGNEQFF.

The chain recombines TRBV4-1 with TRBJ1-5, with D unclear. V was cut by 0 bases and J by 11 bases, with 20 bases left in between. Germline V gives CDR1 MGHRA, CDR2 YSYEKL. The CDR3 spans 16 residues. Here the CDR3 reads CASSQDRNTGKAAQHF. In nucleotides, the CDR3 is TGCGCCAGCAGCCAAGATAGGAACACCGGAAAAGCAGCCCAGCATTTT.

V usage is TRBV7-2 and J usage is TRBJ1-1; D uncertain. V lost 2 bases, J lost 0 bases, and 7 bases lay in between. The germline gives CDR1 SGHTA, CDR2 FQGNSA. There are 14 residues in the CDR3. The CDR3 nucleotides are TGTGCCAGCAGCTTATACCAGGTGAACACTGAAGCTTTCTTT. This translates into CASSLYQVNTEAFF.

In nucleotides, the CDR3 is TGCAGCGGGTGGACAGGGGGATACAATGAGCAGTTCTTC. It codes for CSGWTGGYNEQFF. The V and J genes are TRBV29-1 and TRBJ2-1; TRBD1 aligns across 10 bases. Germline CDR1 SQVTM, CDR2 ANQGSEA. With V trimmed by 7 bases and J by 4 bases, 4 bases remained unmatched. This CDR3 is built from 13 residues.

A word on this clone: This probably arose from a read error, given a far larger clone one base away. Additional DNA sequences in this sample encode the identical CDR3. This chain connects TRBV2 to TRBJ1-1, with 7 bases aligning to TRBD1. The V and J ends lost 1 base and 4 bases, in that order; junction bases with no gene match: 6. CDR3 length: 15 residues. Looked up from germline, CDR1 is SNHLY and CDR2 is FYNNEI. CDR3 amino acids: CASSEETGNPTEAFF. CDR3 DNA sequence: TGTGCCAGCAGTGAAGAGACAGGGAACCCCACTGAAGCTTTCTTT.

This sequence joins TRBV7-2 and TRBJ2-1, with D possibly matching TRBD2 (6 bases). Germline-derived CDR1 and CDR2 are SGHTA and FQGNSA. The CDR3 has 14 amino acids. Trimming cost V 5 bases and J 5 bases, with 13 bases left between them. This chain's CDR3 is CASSRVAVDNEQFF. The CDR3, as DNA: TGTGCCAGCAGCCGTGTAGCGGTCGACAATGAGCAGTTCTTC.